One T cell receptor beta chain is described in this entry. Its antigen is still unknown. This specimen belongs to a study of T cell responses to AZD1222 COVID-19 vaccine. General observations from the study: Sampled repertoires all dated from after the peak T cell response.

Only in-frame clones appear in the TCRdb table, and some are missing; sequencing was by immunoSEQ multiplex PCR. The table lists over 15,000 clones, about 85% of them singletons, with about 2.7% in the top ten. V was clipped by 0 bases and J by 7 bases; unmatched bases: 8. The length of the CDR3 is 15 residues. Germline V CDR1 and CDR2: SGHVS, FQNEAQ. The receptor's source is an adult who received the AZD1222 COVID-19 vaccine. This sample comprised peripheral blood, obtained 28 days after the second AZD1222 dose. This rearrangement joins TRBV7-8 to TRBJ2-7, with TRBD1 identical over 8 bases. Here the CDR3 reads CASSLATGDTGEQYF. CDR3 DNA sequence: TGTGCCAGCAGCTTAGCGACAGGGGACACGGGTGAGCAGTACTTC.